This T cell receptor beta chain was sequenced during a study of blood T cells in healthy people across ages. Germline assignment: CDR1 SGHRS and CDR2 YFSETQ. This CDR3 is 11 amino acids long. V lost 10 bases and J 5 bases, leaving 13 bases between the germline ends. Alongside a J-beta primer mix, a sample-barcoded 5' primer served in a second PCR lasting roughly 7 to 11 cycles. TCRdb re-derived calls from the 5' RACE reads in MiXCR, one entry per CDR3 protein. The sample consists of about 1.7 million distinct CDR3 sequences, about 30% of them appearing once. This clonotype was recorded many times. Input material: blood. V gene TRBV5-1 combines with J gene TRBJ2-7; D might be TRBD1 (6 bases). The clonotype was recovered from a woman between 25 and 40 years old in good health. CDR3 bases: TGCGCCTGGACAGCGGAGGACGAGCAGTACTTC. Translating gives CAWTAEDEQYF.